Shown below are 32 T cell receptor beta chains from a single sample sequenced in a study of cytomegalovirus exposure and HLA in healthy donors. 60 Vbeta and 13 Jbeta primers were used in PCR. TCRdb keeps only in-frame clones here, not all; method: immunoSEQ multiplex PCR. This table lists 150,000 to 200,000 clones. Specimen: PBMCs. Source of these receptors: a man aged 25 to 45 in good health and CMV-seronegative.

The CDR3 protein is CASSPQGARTEAFF. The CDR3 coding sequence is TGTGCCAGCTCACCACAGGGGGCAAGGACTGAAGCTTTCTTT. This chain links TRBV18 with TRBJ1-1; 7 bases are a match to TRBD1. The CDR3 has 14 residues. Germline V gives CDR1 KGHSH, CDR2 LQKENI. Germline trimming cut 1 base from V and 5 bases from J; bases unmatched to any gene: 4.

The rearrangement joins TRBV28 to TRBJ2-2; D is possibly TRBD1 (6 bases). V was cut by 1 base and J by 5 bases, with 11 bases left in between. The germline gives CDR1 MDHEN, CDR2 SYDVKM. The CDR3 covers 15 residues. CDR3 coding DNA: TGTGCCAGCAGTTTATCAACAGGGACGACCGGGGAGCTGTTTTTT. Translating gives CASSLSTGTTGELFF.

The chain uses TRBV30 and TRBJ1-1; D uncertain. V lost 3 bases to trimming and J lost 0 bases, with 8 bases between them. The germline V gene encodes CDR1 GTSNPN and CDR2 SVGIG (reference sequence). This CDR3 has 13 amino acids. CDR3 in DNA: TGTGCCTGGAGGATTCAGATGAACACTGAAGCTTTCTTT. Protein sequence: CAWRIQMNTEAFF.

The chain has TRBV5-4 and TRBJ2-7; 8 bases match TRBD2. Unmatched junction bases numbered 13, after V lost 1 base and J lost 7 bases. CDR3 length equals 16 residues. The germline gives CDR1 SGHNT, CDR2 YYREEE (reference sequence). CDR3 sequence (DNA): TGTGCCAGCAGCTTGTTTGGTTTGAGCGGGAGAGGTGAGCAGTACTTC. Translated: CASSLFGLSGRGEQYF.

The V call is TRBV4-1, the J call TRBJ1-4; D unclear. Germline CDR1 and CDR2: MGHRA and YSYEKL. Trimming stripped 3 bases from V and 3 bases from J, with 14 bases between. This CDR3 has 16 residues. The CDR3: CASSQPKRAPNEKLFF. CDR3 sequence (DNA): TGCGCCAGCAGCCAGCCTAAGCGGGCCCCTAATGAAAAACTGTTTTTT.

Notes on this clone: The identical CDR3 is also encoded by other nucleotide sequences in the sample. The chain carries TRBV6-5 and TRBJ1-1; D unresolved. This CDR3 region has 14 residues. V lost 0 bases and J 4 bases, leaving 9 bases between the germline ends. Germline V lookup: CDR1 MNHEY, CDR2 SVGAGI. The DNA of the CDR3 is TGTGCCAGCAGTTACTCGGGTCGGGGCACTGAAGCTTTCTTT. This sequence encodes CASSYSGRGTEAFF.

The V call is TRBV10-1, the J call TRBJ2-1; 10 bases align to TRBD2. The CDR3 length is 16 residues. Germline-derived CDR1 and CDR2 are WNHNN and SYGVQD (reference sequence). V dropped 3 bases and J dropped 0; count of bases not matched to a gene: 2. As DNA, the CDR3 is TGCGCCAGCAGTGAAACTAGCGGGGTCTCCTACAATGAGCAGTTCTTC. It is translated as CASSETSGVSYNEQFF.

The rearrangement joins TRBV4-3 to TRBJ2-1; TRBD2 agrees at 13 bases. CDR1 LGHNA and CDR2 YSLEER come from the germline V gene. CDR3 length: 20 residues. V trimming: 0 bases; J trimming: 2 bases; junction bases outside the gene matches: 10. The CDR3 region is CASSQDHGTSGVRAYNEQFF. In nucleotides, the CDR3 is TGCGCCAGCAGCCAAGATCATGGGACTAGCGGGGTACGGGCCTACAATGAGCAGTTCTTC.

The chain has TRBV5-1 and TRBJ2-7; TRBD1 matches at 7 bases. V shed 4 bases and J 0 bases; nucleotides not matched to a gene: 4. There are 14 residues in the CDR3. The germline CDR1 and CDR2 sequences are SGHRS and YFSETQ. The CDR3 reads CASSEGGISYEQYF. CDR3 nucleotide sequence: TGCGCCAGCAGCGAAGGGGGCATCTCCTACGAGCAGTACTTC.

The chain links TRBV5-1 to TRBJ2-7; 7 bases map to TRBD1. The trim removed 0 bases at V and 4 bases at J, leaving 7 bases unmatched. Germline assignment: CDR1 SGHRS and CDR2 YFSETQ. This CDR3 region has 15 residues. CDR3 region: CASSLGQGMMYEQYF. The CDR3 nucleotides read TGCGCCAGCAGCTTGGGACAGGGTATGATGTACGAGCAGTACTTC.

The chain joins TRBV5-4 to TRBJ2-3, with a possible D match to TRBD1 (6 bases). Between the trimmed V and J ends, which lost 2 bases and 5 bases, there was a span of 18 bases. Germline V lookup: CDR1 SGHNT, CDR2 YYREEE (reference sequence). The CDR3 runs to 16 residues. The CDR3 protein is CASSLPWQGIGDTQYF. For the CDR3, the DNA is TGTGCCAGCAGCTTACCCTGGCAGGGGATAGGAGATACGCAGTATTTT.

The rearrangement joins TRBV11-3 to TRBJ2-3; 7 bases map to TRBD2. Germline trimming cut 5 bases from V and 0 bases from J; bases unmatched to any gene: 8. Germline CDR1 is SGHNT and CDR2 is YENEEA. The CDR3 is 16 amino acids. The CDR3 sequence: CASSPGLLTSTDTQYF. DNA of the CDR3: TGTGCCAGCAGCCCGGGACTACTAACTAGCACAGATACGCAGTATTTT.

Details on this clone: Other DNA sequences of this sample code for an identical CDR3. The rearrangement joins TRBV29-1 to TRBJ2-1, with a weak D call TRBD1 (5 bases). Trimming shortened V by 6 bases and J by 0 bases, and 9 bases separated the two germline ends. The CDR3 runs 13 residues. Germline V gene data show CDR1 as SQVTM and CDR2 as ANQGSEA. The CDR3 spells CSVTGSSYNEQFF. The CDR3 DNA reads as TGCAGCGTCACAGGAAGCTCCTACAATGAGCAGTTCTTC.

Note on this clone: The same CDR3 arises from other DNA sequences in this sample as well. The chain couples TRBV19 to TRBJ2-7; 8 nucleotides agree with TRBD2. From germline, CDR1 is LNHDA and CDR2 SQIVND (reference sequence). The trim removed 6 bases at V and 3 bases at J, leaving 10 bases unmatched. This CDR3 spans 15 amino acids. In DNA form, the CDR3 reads TGTGCCAGTAGCATCGGTCTAGCGGGCTTCTACGAGCAGTACTTC. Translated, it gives CASSIGLAGFYEQYF.

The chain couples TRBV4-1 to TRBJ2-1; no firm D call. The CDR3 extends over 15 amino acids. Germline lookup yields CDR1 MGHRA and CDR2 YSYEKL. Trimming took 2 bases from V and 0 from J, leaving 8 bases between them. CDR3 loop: CASSQLGSSYNEQFF. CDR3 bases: TGCGCCAGCAGCCAACTAGGAAGCTCCTACAATGAGCAGTTCTTC.

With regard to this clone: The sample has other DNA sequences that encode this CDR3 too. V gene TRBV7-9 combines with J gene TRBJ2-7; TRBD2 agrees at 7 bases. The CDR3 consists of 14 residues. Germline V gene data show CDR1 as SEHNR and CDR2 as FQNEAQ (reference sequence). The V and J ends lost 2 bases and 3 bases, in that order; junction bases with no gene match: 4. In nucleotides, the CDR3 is TGTGCCAGCAGCTTATCGGGAGGCCTCTACGAGCAGTACTTC. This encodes CASSLSGGLYEQYF.

CDR3 nucleotides: TGTGCCAGCAGCCAAGAGCCGCTAGCCTCCTACAATGAGCAGTTCTTC. This encodes CASSQEPLASYNEQFF. The chain links TRBV4-2 to TRBJ2-1; D is perhaps TRBD2 (5 bases). Germline lookup yields CDR1 LGHNA and CDR2 YNFKEQ. The CDR3 runs to 16 residues. V dropped 0 bases and J dropped 0 bases, with 9 bases sitting between them.

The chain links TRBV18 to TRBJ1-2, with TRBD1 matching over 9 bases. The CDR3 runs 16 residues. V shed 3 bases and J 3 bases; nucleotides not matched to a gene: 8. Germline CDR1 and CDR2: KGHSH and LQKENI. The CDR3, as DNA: TGTGCCAGCTCACCTAGGACAGGGGAGGATGACTATGGCTACACCTTC. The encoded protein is CASSPRTGEDDYGYTF.

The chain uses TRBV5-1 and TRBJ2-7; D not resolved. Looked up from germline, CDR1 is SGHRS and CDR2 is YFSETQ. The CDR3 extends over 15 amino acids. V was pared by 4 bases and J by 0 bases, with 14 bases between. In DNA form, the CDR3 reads TGCGCCAGCAGCACCCCAACAGAGCACTCCTACGAGCAGTACTTC. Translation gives CASSTPTEHSYEQYF.

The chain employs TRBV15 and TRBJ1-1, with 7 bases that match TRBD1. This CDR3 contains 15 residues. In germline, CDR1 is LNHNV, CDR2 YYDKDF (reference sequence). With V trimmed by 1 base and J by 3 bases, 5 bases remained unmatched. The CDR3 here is CATSRGEQGHTEAFF. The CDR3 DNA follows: TGTGCCACCAGCAGAGGGGAACAGGGGCACACTGAAGCTTTCTTT.

CDR3 amino acids: CASSQNSGETQYF. Written as DNA, the CDR3 is TGTGCCAGCAGCCAAAACAGTGGGGAGACCCAGTACTTC. This sequence joins TRBV14 and TRBJ2-5; D is uncertain. V lost 2 bases to trimming and J lost 5 bases, with 9 bases between them. Germline V gives CDR1 SGHDN, CDR2 FVKESK. The CDR3 extends over 13 amino acids.

CDR3 region: CASSPIRQTSGGSPLHF. The DNA for the CDR3 is TGTGCCAGCTCACCAATCCGGCAGACTAGCGGGGGCTCACCCCTCCACTTT. V is TRBV18 and J is TRBJ1-6, with D maybe TRBD1 (6 bases). Germline V gene lookup returns CDR1 KGHSH and CDR2 LQKENI. V lost 2 bases and J 10 bases, leaving 21 bases between the germline ends. The CDR3 is 17 residues long. Full variable domain (remainder filled in from reference TRBV18 and TRBJ1-6): NAGVMQNPRHLVRRRGQEARLRCSPMKGHSHVYWYRQLPEEGLKFMVYLQKENIIDESGMPKERFSAEFPKEGPSILRIQQVVRGDSAAYFCASSPIRQTSGGSPLHFGNGTRLTVT.

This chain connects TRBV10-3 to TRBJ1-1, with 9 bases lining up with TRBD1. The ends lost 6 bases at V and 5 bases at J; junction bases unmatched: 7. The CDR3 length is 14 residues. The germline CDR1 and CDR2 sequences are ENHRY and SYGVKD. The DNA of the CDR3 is TGTGCCATCAGCGGACAGGGGACGTTGACTGAAGCTTTCTTT. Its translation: CAISGQGTLTEAFF.

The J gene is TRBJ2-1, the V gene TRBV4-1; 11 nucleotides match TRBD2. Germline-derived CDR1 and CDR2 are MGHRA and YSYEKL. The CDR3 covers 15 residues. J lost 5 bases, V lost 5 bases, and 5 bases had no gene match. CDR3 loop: CASSKGLAGNNEQFF. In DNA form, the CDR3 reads TGCGCCAGCAGCAAAGGACTAGCGGGCAACAATGAGCAGTTCTTC.

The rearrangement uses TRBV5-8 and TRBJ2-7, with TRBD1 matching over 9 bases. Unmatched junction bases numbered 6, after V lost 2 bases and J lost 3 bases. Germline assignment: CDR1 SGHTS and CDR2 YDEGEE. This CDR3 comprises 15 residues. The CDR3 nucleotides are TGTGCCAGCAGCTTAGCGGGACAGGGAGTCTACGAGCAGTACTTC. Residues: CASSLAGQGVYEQYF.

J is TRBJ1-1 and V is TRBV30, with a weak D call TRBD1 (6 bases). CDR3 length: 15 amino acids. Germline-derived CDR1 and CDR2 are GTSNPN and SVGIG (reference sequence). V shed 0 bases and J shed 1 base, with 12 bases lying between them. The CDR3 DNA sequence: TGTGCCTGGAGTGTATGGATCAGGGGGAACACTGAAGCTTTCTTT. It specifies CAWSVWIRGNTEAFF.

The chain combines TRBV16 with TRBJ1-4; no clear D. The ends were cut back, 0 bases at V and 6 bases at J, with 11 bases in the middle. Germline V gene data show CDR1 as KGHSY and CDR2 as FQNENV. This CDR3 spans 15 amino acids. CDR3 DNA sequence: TGTGCCAGCAGCCAATCGGTAGAGGGATATGAAAAACTGTTTTTT. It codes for CASSQSVEGYEKLFF.

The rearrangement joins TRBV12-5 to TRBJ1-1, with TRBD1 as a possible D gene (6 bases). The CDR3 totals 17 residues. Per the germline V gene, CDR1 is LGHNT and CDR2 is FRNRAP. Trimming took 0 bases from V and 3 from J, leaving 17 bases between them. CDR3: CASGLVIRGSFDTEAFF. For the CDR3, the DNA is TGTGCTAGTGGTTTGGTGATTAGGGGGAGTTTTGACACTGAAGCTTTCTTT.

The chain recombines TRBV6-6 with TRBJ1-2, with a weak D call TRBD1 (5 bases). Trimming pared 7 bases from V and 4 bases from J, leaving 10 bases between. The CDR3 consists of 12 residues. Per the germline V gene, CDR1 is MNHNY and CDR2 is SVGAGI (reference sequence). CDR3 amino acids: CASTGDSYGYTF. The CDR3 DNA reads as TGTGCCAGCACAGGAGACAGCTATGGCTACACCTTC.

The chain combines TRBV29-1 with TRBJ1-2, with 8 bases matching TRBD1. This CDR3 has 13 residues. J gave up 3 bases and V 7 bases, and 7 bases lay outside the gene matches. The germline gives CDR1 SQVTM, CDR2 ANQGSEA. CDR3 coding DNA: TGCAGCGCCAAGACAGGGGAAGACTATGGCTACACCTTC. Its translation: CSAKTGEDYGYTF. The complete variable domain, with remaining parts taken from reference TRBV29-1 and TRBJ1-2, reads SAVISQKPSRDICQRGTSLTIQCQVDSQVTMMFWYRQQPGQSLTLIATANQGSEATYESGFVIDKFPISRPNLTFSTLTVSNMSPEDSSIYLCSAKTGEDYGYTFGSGTRLTVV.

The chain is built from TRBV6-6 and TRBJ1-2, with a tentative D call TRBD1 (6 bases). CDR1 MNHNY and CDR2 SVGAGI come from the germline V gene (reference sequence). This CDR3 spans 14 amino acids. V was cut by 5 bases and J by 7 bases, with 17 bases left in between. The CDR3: CASSPPGQTSGYTF. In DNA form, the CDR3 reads TGTGCCAGCAGTCCCCCCGGACAGACATCTGGCTACACCTTC.

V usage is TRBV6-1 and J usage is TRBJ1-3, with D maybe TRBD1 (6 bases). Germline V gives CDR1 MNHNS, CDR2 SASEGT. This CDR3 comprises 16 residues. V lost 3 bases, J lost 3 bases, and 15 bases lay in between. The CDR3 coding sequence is TGTGCCAGCAGTGATCTTGGACAGTCGGTTGGAAACACCATATATTTT. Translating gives CASSDLGQSVGNTIYF.